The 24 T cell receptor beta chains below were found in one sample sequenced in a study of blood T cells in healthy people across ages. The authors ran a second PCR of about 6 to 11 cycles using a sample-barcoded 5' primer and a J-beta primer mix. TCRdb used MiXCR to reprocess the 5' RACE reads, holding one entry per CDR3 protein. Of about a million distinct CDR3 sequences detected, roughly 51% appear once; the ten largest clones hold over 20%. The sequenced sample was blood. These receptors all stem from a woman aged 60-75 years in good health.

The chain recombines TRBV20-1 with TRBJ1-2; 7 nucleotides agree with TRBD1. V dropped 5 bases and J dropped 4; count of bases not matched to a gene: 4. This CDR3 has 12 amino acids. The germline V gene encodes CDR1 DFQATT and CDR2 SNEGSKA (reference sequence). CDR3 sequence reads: CSARTGGYGYTF. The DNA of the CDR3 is TGCAGTGCTCGGACAGGTGGCTATGGCTACACCTTC.

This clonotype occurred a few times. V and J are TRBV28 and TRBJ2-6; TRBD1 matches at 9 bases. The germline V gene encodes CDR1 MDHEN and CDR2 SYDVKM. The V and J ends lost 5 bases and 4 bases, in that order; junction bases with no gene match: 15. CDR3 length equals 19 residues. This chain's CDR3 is CASSLLGQGVRHGANVLTF. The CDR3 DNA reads TGTGCCAGCAGTCTCTTGGGACAGGGAGTACGGCACGGGGCCAACGTCCTGACTTTC.

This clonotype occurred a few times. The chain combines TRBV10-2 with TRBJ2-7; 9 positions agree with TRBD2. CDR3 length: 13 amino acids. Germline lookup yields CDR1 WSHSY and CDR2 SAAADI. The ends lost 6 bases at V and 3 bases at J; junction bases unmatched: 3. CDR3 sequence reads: CASRASGNYEQYF. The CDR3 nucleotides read TGCGCCAGCAGGGCTAGCGGGAACTACGAGCAGTACTTC.

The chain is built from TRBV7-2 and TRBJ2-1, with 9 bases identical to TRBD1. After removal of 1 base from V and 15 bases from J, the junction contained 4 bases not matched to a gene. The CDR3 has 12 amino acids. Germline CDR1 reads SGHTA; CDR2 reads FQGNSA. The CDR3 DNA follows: TGTGCCAGCAGCTTAGGGGGGGACAGGGTGTTCTTC. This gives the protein CASSLGGDRVFF.

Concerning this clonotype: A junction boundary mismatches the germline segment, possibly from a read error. The CDR3 spells CASRESSETQYF. CDR3 sequence (DNA): TGTGCCAGCAGGGAATCCTCGGAGACCCAGTACTTC. The chain links TRBV25-1 to TRBJ2-5; no clear D gene. There are 12 residues in the CDR3. Germline lookup yields CDR1 MGHDK and CDR2 SYGVNS.

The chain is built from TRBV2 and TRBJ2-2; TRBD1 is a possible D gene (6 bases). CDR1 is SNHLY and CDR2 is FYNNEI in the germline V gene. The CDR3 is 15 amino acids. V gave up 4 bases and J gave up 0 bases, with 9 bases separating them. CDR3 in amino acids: CASSAGQANTGELFF. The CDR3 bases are TGTGCCAGCAGTGCGGGACAAGCGAACACCGGGGAGCTGTTTTTT.

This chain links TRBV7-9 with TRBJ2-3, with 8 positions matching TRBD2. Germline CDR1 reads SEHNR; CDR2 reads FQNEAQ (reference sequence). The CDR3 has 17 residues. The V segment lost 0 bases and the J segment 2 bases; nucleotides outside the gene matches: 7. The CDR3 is CASSLAGSGKYTDTQYF. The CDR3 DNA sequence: TGTGCCAGCAGCTTAGCTGGTAGCGGGAAATACACAGATACGCAGTATTTT.

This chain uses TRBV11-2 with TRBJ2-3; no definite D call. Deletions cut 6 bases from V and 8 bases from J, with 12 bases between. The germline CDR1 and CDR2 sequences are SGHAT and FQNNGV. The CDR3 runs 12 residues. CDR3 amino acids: CASRTVSVTQYF. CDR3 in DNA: TGTGCCAGCAGGACCGTCTCGGTTACGCAGTATTTT.

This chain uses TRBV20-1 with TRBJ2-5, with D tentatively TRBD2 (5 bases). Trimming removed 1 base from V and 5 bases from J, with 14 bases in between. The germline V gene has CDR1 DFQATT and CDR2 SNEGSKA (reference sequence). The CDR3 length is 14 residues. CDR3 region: CSARVPAGAETQYF. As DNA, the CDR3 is TGCAGTGCTAGAGTTCCCGCGGGTGCGGAGACCCAGTACTTC.

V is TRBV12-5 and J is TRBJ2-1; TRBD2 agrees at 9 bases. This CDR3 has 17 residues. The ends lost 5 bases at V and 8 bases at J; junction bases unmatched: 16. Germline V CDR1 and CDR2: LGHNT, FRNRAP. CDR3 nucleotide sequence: TGTGCTAGTGGTGTCCTCCGAATCGCGGGAGGGCCTCATGAGCAGTTCTTC. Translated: CASGVLRIAGGPHEQFF.

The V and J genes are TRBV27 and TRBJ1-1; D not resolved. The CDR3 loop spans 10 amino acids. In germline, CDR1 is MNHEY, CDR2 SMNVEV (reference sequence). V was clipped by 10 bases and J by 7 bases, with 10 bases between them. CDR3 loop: CAKEGYEAFF. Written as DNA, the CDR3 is TGTGCCAAGGAGGGCTATGAAGCTTTCTTT.

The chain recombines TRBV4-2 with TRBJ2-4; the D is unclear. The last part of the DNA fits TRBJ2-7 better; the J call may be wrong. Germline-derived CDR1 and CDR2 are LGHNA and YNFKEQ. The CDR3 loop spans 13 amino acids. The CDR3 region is CASSQDNVYEQYF. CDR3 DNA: TGTGCCAGCAGCCAAGATAACGTGTACGAGCAGTACTTC.

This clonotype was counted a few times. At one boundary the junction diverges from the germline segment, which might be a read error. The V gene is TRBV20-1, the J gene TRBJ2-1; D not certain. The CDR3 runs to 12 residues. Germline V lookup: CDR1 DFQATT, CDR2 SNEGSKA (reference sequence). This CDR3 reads CRATIPYNEQFF. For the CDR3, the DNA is TGCAGGGCTACGATACCTTACAATGAGCAGTTCTTC.

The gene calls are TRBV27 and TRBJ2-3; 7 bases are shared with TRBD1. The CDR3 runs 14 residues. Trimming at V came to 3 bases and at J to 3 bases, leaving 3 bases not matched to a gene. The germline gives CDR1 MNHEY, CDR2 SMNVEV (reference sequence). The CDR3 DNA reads TGTGCCAGCAGTTTCTTCAGGGGGACAGATACGCAGTATTTT. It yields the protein CASSFFRGTDTQYF.

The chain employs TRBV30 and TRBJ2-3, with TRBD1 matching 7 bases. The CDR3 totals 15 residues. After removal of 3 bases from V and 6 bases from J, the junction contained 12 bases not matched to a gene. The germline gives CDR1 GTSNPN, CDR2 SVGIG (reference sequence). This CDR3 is CAWRSTGAPFDTQYF. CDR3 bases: TGTGCCTGGAGATCCACAGGGGCTCCCTTTGATACGCAGTATTTT.

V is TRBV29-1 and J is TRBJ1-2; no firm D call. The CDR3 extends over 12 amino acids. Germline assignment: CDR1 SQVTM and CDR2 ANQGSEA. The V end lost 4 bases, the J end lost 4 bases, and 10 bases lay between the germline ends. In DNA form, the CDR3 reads TGCAGCGTTGCGGACTTTCTCTATGGCTACACCTTC. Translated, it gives CSVADFLYGYTF.

The CDR3 coding sequence is TGTGCCAGCAGCTTAGTAGGACTAGCTGGCGCAGATACGCAGTATTTT. Protein: CASSLVGLAGADTQYF. This chain connects TRBV7-8 to TRBJ2-3, with 8 bases lining up with TRBD2. The CDR3 runs to 16 residues. Germline V gives CDR1 SGHVS, CDR2 FQNEAQ. The V and J ends lost 1 base and 4 bases, in that order; junction bases with no gene match: 7. The variable domain in full, with the rest retrieved from reference TRBV7-8 and TRBJ2-3, is GAGVSQSPRYKVAKRGQDVALRCDPISGHVSLFWYQQALGQGPEFLTYFQNEAQLDKSGLPSDRFFAERPEGSVSTLKIQRTQQEDSAVYLCASSLVGLAGADTQYFGPGTRLTVL.

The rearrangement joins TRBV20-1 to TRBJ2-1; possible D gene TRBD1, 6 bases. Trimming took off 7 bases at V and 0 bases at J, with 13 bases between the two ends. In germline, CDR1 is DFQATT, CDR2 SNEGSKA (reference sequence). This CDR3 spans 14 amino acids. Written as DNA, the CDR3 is TGCAGTGTCACAGGGCAAGGCTCCTACAATGAGCAGTTCTTC. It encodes CSVTGQGSYNEQFF.

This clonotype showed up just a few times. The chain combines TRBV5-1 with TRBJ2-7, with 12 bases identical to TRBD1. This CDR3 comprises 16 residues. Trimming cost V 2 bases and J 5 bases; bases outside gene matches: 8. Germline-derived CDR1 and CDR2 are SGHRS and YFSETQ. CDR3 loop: CASSLPVGTGGDEQYF. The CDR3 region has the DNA TGCGCCAGCAGCTTACCCGTCGGGACAGGGGGCGACGAGCAGTACTTC.

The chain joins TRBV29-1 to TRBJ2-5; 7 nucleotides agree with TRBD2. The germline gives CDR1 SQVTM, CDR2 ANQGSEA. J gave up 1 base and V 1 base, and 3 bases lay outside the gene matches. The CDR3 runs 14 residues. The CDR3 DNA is TGCAGCGTTGAAGCAGCGGGACTCCAAGAGACCCAGTACTTC. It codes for CSVEAAGLQETQYF.

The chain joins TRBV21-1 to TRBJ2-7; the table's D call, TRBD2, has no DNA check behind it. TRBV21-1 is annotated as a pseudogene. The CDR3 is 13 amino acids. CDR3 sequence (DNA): TGTGCCAGCTATGGGACTTTTCCGTGTGAGCAGTACTTC. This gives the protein CASYGTFPCEQYF.

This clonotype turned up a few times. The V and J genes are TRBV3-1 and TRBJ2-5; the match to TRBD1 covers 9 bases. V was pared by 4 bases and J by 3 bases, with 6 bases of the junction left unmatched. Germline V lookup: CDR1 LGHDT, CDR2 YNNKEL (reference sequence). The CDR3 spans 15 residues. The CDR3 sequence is CASSLKGTGKETQYF. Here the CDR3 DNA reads TGTGCCAGCAGCCTGAAAGGGACAGGGAAAGAGACCCAGTACTTC.

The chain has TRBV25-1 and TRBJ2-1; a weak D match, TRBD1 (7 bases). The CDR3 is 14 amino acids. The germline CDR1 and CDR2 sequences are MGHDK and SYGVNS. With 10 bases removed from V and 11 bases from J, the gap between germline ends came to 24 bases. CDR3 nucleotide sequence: TGTGCCACACAGGGGCGGGATACGAAAATGAAGCAGTTCTTC. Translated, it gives CATQGRDTKMKQFF. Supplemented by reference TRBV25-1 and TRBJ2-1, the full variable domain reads EADIYQTPRYLVIGTGKKITLECSQTMGHDKMYWYQQDPGMELHLIHYSYGVNSTEKGDLSSESTVSRIRTEHFPLTLESARPSHTSQYLCATQGRDTKMKQFFGPGTRLTVL.

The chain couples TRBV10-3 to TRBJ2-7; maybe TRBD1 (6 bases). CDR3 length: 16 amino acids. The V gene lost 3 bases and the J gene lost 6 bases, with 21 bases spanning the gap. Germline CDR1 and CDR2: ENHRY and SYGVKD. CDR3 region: CAISDSPETGSFEQYF. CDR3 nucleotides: TGTGCCATCAGTGACTCTCCAGAAACAGGGTCGTTCGAGCAGTACTTC.